These 22 T cell receptor beta chains came from one sample sequenced in a study of T cell repertoires in cytomegalovirus infection. TCRdb re-analysed the reads in MiXCR, keeping a single row per CDR3 protein. The sample shows some 280,000 distinct CDR3 sequences, around 15% of them seen only once. What was sequenced was PBMCs. These receptor sequences come from a human donor in good health (CMV status not recorded). Some clones in this sample may be carry-over from other donors' samples.

This clonotype was recorded at least ten times. The CDR3 bases are TGTGCCAGCAGCTTAGGGCTATACACCGGGGAGCTGTTTTTT. This encodes CASSLGLYTGELFF. The chain is built from TRBV7-2 and TRBJ2-2; no firm D call. V lost 1 base, J lost 3 bases, and 6 bases lay in between. The CDR3 covers 14 residues. From germline, CDR1 is SGHTA and CDR2 FQGNSA.

The genes are TRBV20-1 and TRBJ2-3; TRBD2 matches 10 bases. The CDR3 is 17 residues long. Germline V CDR1 and CDR2: DFQATT, SNEGSKA (reference sequence). J lost 1 base, V lost 3 bases, and 10 bases had no gene match. The CDR3 DNA reads TGCAGTGCTAGCCCATCGACTCTAGCGGGAGGCACAGATACGCAGTATTTT. Protein: CSASPSTLAGGTDTQYF.

This clonotype came up many times. The chain uses TRBV6-4 and TRBJ2-2; 12 positions agree with TRBD2. V lost 5 bases and J lost 6; bases outside the gene matches: 7. The CDR3 is 16 amino acids. Germline lookup yields CDR1 MRHNA and CDR2 SNTAGT. The CDR3 DNA sequence: TGTGCCAGCAGTCCTTCTAGCGGGAGGGCCTCCGGGGAGCTGTTTTTT. Protein product: CASSPSSGRASGELFF.

This clonotype was seen repeatedly, ten times or more. The genes are TRBV12-3 or TRBV12-4 and TRBJ2-5, with 7 bases fitting TRBD1. The CDR3 consists of 14 residues. J was trimmed by 1 base and V by 7 bases; bases with no gene match: 6. CDR3 DNA sequence: TGTGCCAGCACCAGGGACAGACTCCAAGAGACCCAGTACTTC. This gives the protein CASTRDRLQETQYF.

The sample holds many counts of this clonotype. The CDR3 DNA reads TGTGCCAGCAGTTCATCCGTCTCGTACGAGCAGTACTTC. Protein sequence: CASSSSVSYEQYF. The chain uses TRBV28 and TRBJ2-7; D uncertain. Germline loops: CDR1 MDHEN, CDR2 SYDVKM. V lost 4 bases to trimming and J lost 4 bases, with 11 bases between them. The CDR3 is 13 amino acids.

This clonotype was detected only a few times. This sequence joins TRBV28 and TRBJ1-6, with 8 bases matching TRBD1. Germline V gene lookup returns CDR1 MDHEN and CDR2 SYDVKM. The CDR3 is 16 residues long. Germline trimming cut 5 bases from V and 2 bases from J; bases unmatched to any gene: 5. The CDR3 region is CASSPMGQAYNSPLHF. The CDR3 DNA follows: TGTGCCAGCAGTCCCATGGGACAGGCCTATAATTCACCCCTCCACTTT. The variable domain in full, with the rest retrieved from reference TRBV28 and TRBJ1-6, is DVKVTQSSRYLVKRTGEKVFLECVQDMDHENMFWYRQDPGLGLRLIYFSYDVKMKEKGDIPEGYSVSREKKERFSLILESASTNQTSMYLCASSPMGQAYNSPLHFGNGTRLTVT.

This chain joins TRBV20-1 and TRBJ1-1, with 7 bases lining up with TRBD1. Trimming took 3 bases from V and 1 from J; bases not matched to a gene: 11. The CDR3 spans 16 residues. Germline CDR1 reads DFQATT; CDR2 reads SNEGSKA (reference sequence). CDR3 sequence (DNA): TGCAGTGCTAGTAAGACAGGGAATAATCGGAACACTGAAGCTTTCTTT. The encoded protein is CSASKTGNNRNTEAFF.

Many counts were recorded for this clonotype. This chain links TRBV7-8 with TRBJ1-4; D is ambiguous. The CDR3 is made up of 14 amino acids. Trimming pared 1 base from V and 8 bases from J, leaving 11 bases between. The germline V gene encodes CDR1 SGHVS and CDR2 FQNEAQ. CDR3 nucleotide sequence: TGTGCCAGCAGCTTAGGCCGAGCGGAGGAAAAACTGTTTTTT. Residues: CASSLGRAEEKLFF.

The V call is TRBV2, the J call TRBJ2-2; 7 bases are a match to TRBD1. The CDR3 is made up of 15 amino acids. With 4 bases clipped from V and 7 bases from J, the junction kept 9 bases outside the gene matches. The germline V gene has CDR1 SNHLY and CDR2 FYNNEI. CDR3 DNA sequence: TGTGCCAGCAGTGCCAACAGGGGAACGGGCGGGGAGCTGTTTTTT. Residues: CASSANRGTGGELFF. Using reference TRBV2 and TRBJ2-2 for the parts outside the CDR3, the full variable domain is EPEVTQTPSHQVTQMGQEVILRCVPISNHLYFYWYRQILGQKVEFLVSFYNNEISEKSEIFDDQFSVERPDGSNFTLKIRSTKLEDSAMYFCASSANRGTGGELFFGEGSRLTVL.

The chain recombines TRBV7-9 with TRBJ1-1; D remains ambiguous. The germline V gene has CDR1 SEHNR and CDR2 FQNEAQ (reference sequence). Trimming cost V 3 bases and J 0 bases, with 8 bases left between them. The CDR3 is 14 amino acids. CDR3 in DNA: TGTGCCAGCAGCTTTAAAGGCCTGAACACTGAAGCTTTCTTT. It translates to CASSFKGLNTEAFF.

Regarding this clonotype: A read error may account for a junction end that differs from germline. This chain links TRBV20-1 with TRBJ2-1; 7 nucleotides match TRBD2. This CDR3 is built from 14 residues. The V gene's germline CDR1 is DFQATT and CDR2 SNEGSKA (reference sequence). Here the CDR3 DNA reads TGCAGTGCTAGACCCAGCGGGATACGGAATGAGAAGTTCTTC. Translated, it gives CSARPSGIRNEKFF.

The chain combines TRBV5-1 with TRBJ2-3, with D possibly matching TRBD1 (6 bases). The ends were cut back, 5 bases at V and 3 bases at J, with 19 bases in the middle. Germline V gene lookup returns CDR1 SGHRS and CDR2 YFSETQ. The CDR3 runs to 16 residues. The CDR3 protein is CASSLSGTLLTDTQYF. The DNA for the CDR3 is TGCGCCAGCAGTCTGTCCGGGACACTTTTGACAGATACGCAGTATTTT.

The chain joins TRBV29-1 to TRBJ1-2; 7 positions agree with TRBD1. Germline CDR1 and CDR2: SQVTM and ANQGSEA. The CDR3 contains 13 residues. After removal of 2 bases from V and 4 bases from J, the junction contained 4 bases not matched to a gene. The CDR3 sequence: CSVEKGGGYGYTF. CDR3 nucleotides: TGCAGCGTTGAAAAAGGGGGCGGCTATGGCTACACCTTC. The variable domain in full, with the rest retrieved from reference TRBV29-1 and TRBJ1-2, is SAVISQKPSRDICQRGTSLTIQCQVDSQVTMMFWYRQQPGQSLTLIATANQGSEATYESGFVIDKFPISRPNLTFSTLTVSNMSPEDSSIYLCSVEKGGGYGYTFGSGTRLTVV.

This chain joins TRBV28 and TRBJ2-7, with a tentative D call TRBD2 (7 bases). Germline V CDR1 and CDR2: MDHEN, SYDVKM. This CDR3 has 15 residues. V was trimmed by 6 bases and J by 3 bases, leaving 18 bases between them. For the CDR3, the DNA is TGTGCCAGCAGGGGGGGGTCAGGGGCTTACTACGAGCAGTACTTC. Translating gives CASRGGSGAYYEQYF. The whole variable domain, filled in from reference TRBV28 and TRBJ2-7, reads DVKVTQSSRYLVKRTGEKVFLECVQDMDHENMFWYRQDPGLGLRLIYFSYDVKMKEKGDIPEGYSVSREKKERFSLILESASTNQTSMYLCASRGGSGAYYEQYFGPGTRLTVT.

This clonotype was seen many times. The V gene is TRBV15, the J gene TRBJ1-1, with 8 nucleotides matching TRBD1. V dropped 3 bases and J dropped 0; count of bases not matched to a gene: 3. CDR3 size: 15 residues. Germline V gives CDR1 LNHNV, CDR2 YYDKDF (reference sequence). DNA for the CDR3: TGTGCCACCAGCAGCGACAGGGGCCTGAACACTGAAGCTTTCTTT. Translated: CATSSDRGLNTEAFF.

V and J are TRBV6-4 and TRBJ1-1, with a tentative D call TRBD1 (6 bases). Per germline, CDR1 MRHNA and CDR2 SNTAGT. This CDR3 spans 13 amino acids. Trimming left V 6 bases short and J 8 bases short, with 16 bases between. CDR3 amino acids: CASSLHPQGEAFF. CDR3 bases: TGTGCCAGCAGCCTACACCCCCAGGGGGAAGCTTTCTTT.

The chain uses TRBV3-1 and TRBJ2-2, with D perhaps matching TRBD1 (6 bases). Between the trimmed V and J ends, which lost 4 bases and 4 bases, there was a span of 13 bases. The CDR3 covers 15 residues. Germline CDR1 reads LGHDT; CDR2 reads YNNKEL (reference sequence). CDR3 bases: TGTGCCAGCAGCCTACAGGGATCGGGCACCGGGGAGCTGTTTTTT. As protein: CASSLQGSGTGELFF.

In this sample, this clonotype turned up many times. The chain employs TRBV6-5 and TRBJ1-3; tentative D call: TRBD1 (5 bases). CDR3 length: 14 amino acids. In germline, CDR1 is MNHEY, CDR2 SVGAGI. The V end lost 2 bases, the J end lost 1 base, and 6 bases lay between the germline ends. This CDR3 is CASSYGGSGNTIYF. The CDR3 DNA sequence: TGTGCCAGCAGTTACGGGGGATCTGGAAACACCATATATTTT.

This clonotype was counted ten times or more. V is TRBV7-8 and J is TRBJ2-2; D perhaps matches TRBD1 (5 bases). Trimming took off 3 bases at V and 2 bases at J, with 13 bases between the two ends. Germline CDR1 SGHVS, CDR2 FQNEAQ. The CDR3 is 16 residues long. This CDR3 reads CASSFRAQGNTGELFF. The CDR3 bases are TGTGCCAGCAGCTTCAGGGCCCAGGGTAACACCGGGGAGCTGTTTTTT.

This clonotype was counted at least ten times. CDR3 nucleotides: TGTGCCATCAGTGGGGGGGGGGCCGCCATCGGAACAGATACGCAGTATTTT. It encodes CAISGGGAAIGTDTQYF. The chain joins TRBV10-3 to TRBJ2-3, with D perhaps matching TRBD2 (7 bases). CDR3 size: 17 residues. CDR1 is ENHRY, CDR2 SYGVKD, per germline. V was shortened by 4 bases and J by 3 bases, with 20 bases between the two germline ends.

This clonotype was seen at least ten times. The chain employs TRBV28 and TRBJ1-2; D is ambiguous. CDR3 length: 13 amino acids. Trimming removed 5 bases from V and 4 bases from J, with 11 bases in between. Germline CDR1 MDHEN, CDR2 SYDVKM. As DNA, the CDR3 is TGTGCCAGCAGTCCCGGGGAGATCTATGGCTACACCTTC. It yields the protein CASSPGEIYGYTF.

Only one count was recorded for this clonotype. A read error may explain this, as a much larger clone is one base away. This CDR3 fails to terminate in the conserved phenylalanine or tryptophan, so it likely reflects a read error. This chain links TRBV4-2 with TRBJ2-7, with 7 bases lining up with TRBD2. This CDR3 has 18 amino acids. CDR1 and CDR2 from the germline V gene are LGHNA and YNFKEQ. Trimming cost V 2 bases and J 0 bases; bases outside gene matches: 13. CDR3 region: CASSQSTSTSGVSYEQYY. CDR3 nucleotides: TGTGCCAGCAGCCAATCTACTTCAACGAGCGGGGTCTCCTACGAGCAGTACTAC.